The clone carrying this T cell receptor beta chain was observed a handful of times. Germline trimming cut 4 bases from V and 0 bases from J; bases unmatched to any gene: 7. The CDR3 has 16 residues. The germline V gene encodes CDR1 SGDLS and CDR2 YYNGEE. The data were obtained in a study of control samples from healthy donors and cancer patients. Assay: immunoSEQ multiplex PCR; the TCRdb copy retains only in-frame clones and omits some. The sample records some 71,000 clones, about nine tenths being singletons. The V call is TRBV9, the J call TRBJ1-3, with 7 bases identical to TRBD1. The receptor was isolated from a woman aged 45 to 65 with colorectal cancer. The sequencing sample was made of PBMCs. The chain's CDR3 is CASSLTGTDSGNTIYF. The CDR3 DNA is TGTGCCAGCAGCTTAACCGGGACAGACTCTGGAAACACCATATATTTT.